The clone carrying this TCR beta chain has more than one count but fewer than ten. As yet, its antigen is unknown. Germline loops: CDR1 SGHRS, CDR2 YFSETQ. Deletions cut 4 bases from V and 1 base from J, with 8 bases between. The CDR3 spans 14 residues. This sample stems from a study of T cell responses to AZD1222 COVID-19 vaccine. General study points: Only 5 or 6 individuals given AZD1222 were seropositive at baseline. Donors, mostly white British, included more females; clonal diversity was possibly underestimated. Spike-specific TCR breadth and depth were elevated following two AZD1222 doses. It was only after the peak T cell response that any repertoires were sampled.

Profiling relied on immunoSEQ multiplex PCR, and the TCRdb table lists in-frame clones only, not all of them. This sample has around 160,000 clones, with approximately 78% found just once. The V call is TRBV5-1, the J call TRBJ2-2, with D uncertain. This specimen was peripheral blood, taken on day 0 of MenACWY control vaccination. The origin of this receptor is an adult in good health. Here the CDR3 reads CASSPTRNTGELFF. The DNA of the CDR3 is TGCGCCAGCAGCCCTACAAGGAACACCGGGGAGCTGTTTTTT.